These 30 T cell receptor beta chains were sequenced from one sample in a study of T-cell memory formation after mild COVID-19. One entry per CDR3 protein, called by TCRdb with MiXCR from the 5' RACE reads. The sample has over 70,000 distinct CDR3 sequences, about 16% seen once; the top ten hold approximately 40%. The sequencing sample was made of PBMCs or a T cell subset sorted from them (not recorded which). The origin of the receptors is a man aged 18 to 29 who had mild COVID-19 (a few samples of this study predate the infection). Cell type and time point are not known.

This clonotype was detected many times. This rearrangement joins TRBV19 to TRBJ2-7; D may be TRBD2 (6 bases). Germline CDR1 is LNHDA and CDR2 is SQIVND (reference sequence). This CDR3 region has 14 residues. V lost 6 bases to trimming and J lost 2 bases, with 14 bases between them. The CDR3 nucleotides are TGTGCCAGTAGGGATGGTACGGGGGCCTACGAGCAGTACTTC. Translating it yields CASRDGTGAYEQYF.

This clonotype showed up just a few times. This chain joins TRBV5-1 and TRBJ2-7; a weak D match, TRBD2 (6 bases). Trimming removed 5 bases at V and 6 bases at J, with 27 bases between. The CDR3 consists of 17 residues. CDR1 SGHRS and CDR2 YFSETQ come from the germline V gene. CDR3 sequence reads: CASRDSEGSGRIGEQYF. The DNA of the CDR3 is TGCGCCAGCAGGGATTCAGAAGGGTCAGGGAGGATCGGCGAGCAGTACTTC.

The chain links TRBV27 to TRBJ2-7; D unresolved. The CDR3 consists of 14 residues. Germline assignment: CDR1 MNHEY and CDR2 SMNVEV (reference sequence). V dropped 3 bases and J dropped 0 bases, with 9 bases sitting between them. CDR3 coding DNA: TGTGCCAGCAGTTTTTCTCCCGTCTCCTACGAGCAGTACTTC. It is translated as CASSFSPVSYEQYF.

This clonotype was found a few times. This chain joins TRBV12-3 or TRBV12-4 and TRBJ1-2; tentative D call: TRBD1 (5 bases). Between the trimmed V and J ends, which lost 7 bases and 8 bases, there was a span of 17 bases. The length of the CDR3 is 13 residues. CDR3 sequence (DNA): TGTGCCAGCAAGCAGGGAAGGACGAGGGGCTACACCTTC. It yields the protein CASKQGRTRGYTF.

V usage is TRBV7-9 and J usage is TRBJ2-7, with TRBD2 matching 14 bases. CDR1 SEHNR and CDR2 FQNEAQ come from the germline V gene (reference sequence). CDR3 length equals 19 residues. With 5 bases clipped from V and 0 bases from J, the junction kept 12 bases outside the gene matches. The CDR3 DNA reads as TGTGCCAGCAGCCCGCGGACTAGCGGGGGGCCCGGCCCCTCCTACGAGCAGTACTTC. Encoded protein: CASSPRTSGGPGPSYEQYF.

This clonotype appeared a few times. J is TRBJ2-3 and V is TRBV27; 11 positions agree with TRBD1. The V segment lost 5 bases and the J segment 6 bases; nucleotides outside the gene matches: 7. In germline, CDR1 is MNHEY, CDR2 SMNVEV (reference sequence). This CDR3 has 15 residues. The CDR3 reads CASSPEDRGLDTQYF. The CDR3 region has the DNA TGTGCCAGCAGTCCCGAGGACAGGGGGCTGGATACGCAGTATTTT.

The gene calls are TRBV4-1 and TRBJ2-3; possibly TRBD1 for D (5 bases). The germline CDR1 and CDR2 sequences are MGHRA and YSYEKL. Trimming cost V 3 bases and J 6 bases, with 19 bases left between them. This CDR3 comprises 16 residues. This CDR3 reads CASSHQDIPPKDTQYF. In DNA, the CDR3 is TGCGCCAGCAGCCACCAGGACATTCCCCCCAAGGATACGCAGTATTTT.

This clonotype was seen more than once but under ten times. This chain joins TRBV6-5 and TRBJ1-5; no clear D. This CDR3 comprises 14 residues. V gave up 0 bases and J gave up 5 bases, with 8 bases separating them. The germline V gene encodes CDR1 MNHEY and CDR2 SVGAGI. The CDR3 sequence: CASSYSGEDQPQHF. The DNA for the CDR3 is TGTGCCAGCAGTTACTCCGGAGAGGATCAGCCCCAGCATTTT.

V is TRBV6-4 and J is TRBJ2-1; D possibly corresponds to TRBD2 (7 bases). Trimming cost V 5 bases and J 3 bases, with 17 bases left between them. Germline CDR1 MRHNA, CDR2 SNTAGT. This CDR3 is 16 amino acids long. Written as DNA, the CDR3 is TGTGCCAGCAGTCCCATGGGGGGGGGCCACTACAATGAGCAGTTCTTC. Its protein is CASSPMGGGHYNEQFF.

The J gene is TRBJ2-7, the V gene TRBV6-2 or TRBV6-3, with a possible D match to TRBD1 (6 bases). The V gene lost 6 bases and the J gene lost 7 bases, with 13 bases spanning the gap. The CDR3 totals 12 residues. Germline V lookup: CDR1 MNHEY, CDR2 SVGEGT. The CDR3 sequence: CASRRDGTEQYV. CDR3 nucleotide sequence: TGTGCCAGCAGGAGGGACGGGACAGAGCAGTACGTC.

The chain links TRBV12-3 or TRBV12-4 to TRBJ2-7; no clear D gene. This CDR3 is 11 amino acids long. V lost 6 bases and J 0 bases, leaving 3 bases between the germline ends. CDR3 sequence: CASSNSYEQYF. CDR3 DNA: TGTGCCAGCAGCAACTCCTACGAGCAGTACTTC.

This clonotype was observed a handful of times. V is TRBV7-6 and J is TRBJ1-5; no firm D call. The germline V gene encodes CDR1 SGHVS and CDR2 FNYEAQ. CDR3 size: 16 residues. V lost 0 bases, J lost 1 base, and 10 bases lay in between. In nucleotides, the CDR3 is TGTGCCAGCAGCTTAGCCAGCGCAGAGAGCAATCAGCCCCAGCATTTT. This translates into CASSLASAESNQPQHF. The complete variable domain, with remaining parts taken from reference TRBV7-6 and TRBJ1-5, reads GAGVSQSPRYKVTKRGQDVALRCDPISGHVSLYWYRQALGQGPEFLTYFNYEAQQDKSGLPNDRFSAERPEGSISTLTIQRTEQRDSAMYRCASSLASAESNQPQHFGDGTRLSIL.

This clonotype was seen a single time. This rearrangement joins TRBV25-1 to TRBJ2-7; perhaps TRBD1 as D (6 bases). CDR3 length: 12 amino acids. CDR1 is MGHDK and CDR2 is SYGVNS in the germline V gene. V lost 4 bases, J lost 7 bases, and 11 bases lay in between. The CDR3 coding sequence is TGTGCCAGCAGTGGCCGAACAGGGGAGCAGTACTTC. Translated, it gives CASSGRTGEQYF.

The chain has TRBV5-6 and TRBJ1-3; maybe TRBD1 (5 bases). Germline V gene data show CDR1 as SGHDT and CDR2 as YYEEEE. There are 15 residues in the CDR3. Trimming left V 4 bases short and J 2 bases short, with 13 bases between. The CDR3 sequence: CASSRGGKPGNTIYF. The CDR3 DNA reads TGTGCCAGCAGCCGGGGGGGAAAACCTGGAAACACCATATATTTT.

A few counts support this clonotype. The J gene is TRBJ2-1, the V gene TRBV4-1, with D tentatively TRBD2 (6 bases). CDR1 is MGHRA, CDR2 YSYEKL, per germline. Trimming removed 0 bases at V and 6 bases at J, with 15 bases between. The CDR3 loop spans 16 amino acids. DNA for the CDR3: TGCGCCAGCAGCCAAGAGGGGGAGGCGGGGATCAATGAGCAGTTCTTC. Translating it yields CASSQEGEAGINEQFF.

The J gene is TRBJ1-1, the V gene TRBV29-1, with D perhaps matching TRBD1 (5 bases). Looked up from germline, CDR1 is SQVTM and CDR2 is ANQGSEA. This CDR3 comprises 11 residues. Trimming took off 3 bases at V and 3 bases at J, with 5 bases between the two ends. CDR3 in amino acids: CSVEGDTEAFF. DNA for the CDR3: TGCAGCGTTGAGGGGGACACTGAAGCTTTCTTT. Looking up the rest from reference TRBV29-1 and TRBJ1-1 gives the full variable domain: SAVISQKPSRDICQRGTSLTIQCQVDSQVTMMFWYRQQPGQSLTLIATANQGSEATYESGFVIDKFPISRPNLTFSTLTVSNMSPEDSSIYLCSVEGDTEAFFGQGTRLTVV.

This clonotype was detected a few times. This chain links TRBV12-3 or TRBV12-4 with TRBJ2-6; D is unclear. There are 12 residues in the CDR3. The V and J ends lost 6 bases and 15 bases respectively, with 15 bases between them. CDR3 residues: CASRGAPFALTF. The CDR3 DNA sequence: TGTGCCAGCAGAGGAGCCCCCTTTGCCCTGACTTTC.

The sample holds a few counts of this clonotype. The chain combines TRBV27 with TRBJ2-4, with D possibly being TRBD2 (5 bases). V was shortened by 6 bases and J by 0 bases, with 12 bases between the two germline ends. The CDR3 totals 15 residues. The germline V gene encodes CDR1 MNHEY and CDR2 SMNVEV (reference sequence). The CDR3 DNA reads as TGTGCCAGCAGCCTGGACTTTTTAGCCAAAAACATTCAGTACTTC. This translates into CASSLDFLAKNIQYF.

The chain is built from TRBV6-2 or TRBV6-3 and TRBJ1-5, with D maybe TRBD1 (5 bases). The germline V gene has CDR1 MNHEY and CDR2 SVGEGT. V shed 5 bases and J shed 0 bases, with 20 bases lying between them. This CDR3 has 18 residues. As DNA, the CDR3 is TGTGCCAGCAGTGCCGACAGAAGCATGGTGTATAGCAATCAGCCCCAGCATTTT. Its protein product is CASSADRSMVYSNQPQHF.

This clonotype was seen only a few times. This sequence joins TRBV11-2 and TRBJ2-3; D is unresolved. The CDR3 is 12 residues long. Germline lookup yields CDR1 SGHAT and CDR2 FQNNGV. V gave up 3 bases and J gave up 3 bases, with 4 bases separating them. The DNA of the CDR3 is TGTGCCAGCAGCTTCTTAACAGATACGCAGTATTTT. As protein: CASSFLTDTQYF.

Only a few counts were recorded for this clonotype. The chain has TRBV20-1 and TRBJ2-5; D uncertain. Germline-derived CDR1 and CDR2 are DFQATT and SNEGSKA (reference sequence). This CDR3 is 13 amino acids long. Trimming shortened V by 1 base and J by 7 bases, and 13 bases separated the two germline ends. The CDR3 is CSARVWVAVTQYF. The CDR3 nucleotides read TGCAGTGCTAGAGTGTGGGTAGCTGTGACCCAGTACTTC.

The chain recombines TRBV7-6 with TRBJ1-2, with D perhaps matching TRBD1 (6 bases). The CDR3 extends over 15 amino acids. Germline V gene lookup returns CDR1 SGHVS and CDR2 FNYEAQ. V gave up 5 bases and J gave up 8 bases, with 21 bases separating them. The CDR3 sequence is CASSQGGQGLRGYTF. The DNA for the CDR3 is TGTGCCAGCAGCCAAGGGGGTCAGGGTTTGCGGGGCTACACCTTC.

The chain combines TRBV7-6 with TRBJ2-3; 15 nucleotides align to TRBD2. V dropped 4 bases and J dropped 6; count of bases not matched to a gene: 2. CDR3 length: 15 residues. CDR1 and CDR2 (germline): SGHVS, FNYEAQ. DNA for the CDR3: TGTGCCAGCAGCTCTGGGACTAGCGGGGGGGATACGCAGTATTTT. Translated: CASSSGTSGGDTQYF.

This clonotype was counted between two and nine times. CDR3 sequence reads: CASSLSLGLAGGPVDNEQFF. CDR3 DNA: TGTGCCAGCAGCTTAAGTTTGGGGTTAGCGGGGGGGCCGGTGGACAATGAGCAGTTCTTC. This chain joins TRBV7-6 and TRBJ2-1; 11 nucleotides line up with TRBD2. J lost 5 bases, V lost 2 bases, and 17 bases had no gene match. The CDR3 length is 20 residues. Germline V gene lookup returns CDR1 SGHVS and CDR2 FNYEAQ.

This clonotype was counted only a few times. In DNA, the CDR3 is TGCAGCGTTGTTTCGCTATCCGGGGAGCTGTTTTTT. Protein: CSVVSLSGELFF. The chain couples TRBV29-1 to TRBJ2-2; D is uncertain. V was shortened by 4 bases and J by 6 bases, with 9 bases between the two germline ends. This CDR3 has 12 residues. CDR1 and CDR2 (germline): SQVTM, ANQGSEA.

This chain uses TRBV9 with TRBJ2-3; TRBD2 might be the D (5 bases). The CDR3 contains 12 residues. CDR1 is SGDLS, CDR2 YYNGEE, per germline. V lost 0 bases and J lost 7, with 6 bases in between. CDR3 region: CASSVGGHTQYF. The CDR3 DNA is TGTGCCAGCAGCGTAGGAGGGCATACGCAGTATTTT.

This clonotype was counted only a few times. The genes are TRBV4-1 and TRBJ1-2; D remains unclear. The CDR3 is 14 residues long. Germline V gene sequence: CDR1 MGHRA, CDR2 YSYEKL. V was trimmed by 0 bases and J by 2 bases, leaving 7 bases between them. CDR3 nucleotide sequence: TGCGCCAGCAGCCAAGAGATCCAGAACTATGGCTACACCTTC. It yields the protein CASSQEIQNYGYTF.

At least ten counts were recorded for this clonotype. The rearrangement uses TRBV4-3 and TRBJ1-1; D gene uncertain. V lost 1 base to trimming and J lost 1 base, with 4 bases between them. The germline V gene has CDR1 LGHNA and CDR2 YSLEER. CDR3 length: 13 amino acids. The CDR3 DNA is TGCGCCAGCAGCCAAGCCGGGAACACTGAAGCTTTCTTT. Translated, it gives CASSQAGNTEAFF.

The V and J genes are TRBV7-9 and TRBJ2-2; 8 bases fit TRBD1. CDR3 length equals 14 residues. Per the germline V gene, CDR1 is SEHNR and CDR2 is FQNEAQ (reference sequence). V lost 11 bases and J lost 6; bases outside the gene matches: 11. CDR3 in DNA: TGTGCCGTCATAGGACAGGGTCGCGCCGGGGAGCTGTTTTTT. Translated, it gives CAVIGQGRAGELFF.

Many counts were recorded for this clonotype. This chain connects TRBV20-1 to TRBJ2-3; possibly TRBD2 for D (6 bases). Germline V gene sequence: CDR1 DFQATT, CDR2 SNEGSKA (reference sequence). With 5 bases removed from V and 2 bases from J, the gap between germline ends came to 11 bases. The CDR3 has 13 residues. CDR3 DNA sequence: TGCAGTGCTGGTAGCGGAAACACAGATACGCAGTATTTT. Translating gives CSAGSGNTDTQYF.